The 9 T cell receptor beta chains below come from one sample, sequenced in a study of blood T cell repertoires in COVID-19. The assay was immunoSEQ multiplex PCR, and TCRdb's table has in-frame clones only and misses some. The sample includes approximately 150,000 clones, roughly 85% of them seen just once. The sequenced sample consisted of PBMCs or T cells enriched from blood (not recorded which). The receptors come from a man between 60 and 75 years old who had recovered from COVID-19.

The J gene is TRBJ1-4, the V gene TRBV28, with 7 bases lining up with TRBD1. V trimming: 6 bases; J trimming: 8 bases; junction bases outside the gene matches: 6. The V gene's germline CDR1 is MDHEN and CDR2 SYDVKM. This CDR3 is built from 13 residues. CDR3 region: CASRKTGVEKLFF. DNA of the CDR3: TGTGCCAGCAGGAAAACAGGGGTAGAAAAACTGTTTTTT.

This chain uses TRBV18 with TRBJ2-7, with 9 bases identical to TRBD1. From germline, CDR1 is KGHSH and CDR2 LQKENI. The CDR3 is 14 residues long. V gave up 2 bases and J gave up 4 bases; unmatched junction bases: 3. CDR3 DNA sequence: TGTGCCAGCTCACCAAGGGACAGGGTTTACGAGCAGTACTTC. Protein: CASSPRDRVYEQYF.

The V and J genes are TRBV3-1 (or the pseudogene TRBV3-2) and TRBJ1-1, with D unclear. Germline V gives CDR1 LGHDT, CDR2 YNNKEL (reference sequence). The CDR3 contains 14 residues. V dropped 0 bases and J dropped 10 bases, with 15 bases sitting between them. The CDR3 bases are TGTGCCAGCAGCCAAGATCGGGGAAGGGTCGGAGCTTTCTTT. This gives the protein CASSQDRGRVGAFF.

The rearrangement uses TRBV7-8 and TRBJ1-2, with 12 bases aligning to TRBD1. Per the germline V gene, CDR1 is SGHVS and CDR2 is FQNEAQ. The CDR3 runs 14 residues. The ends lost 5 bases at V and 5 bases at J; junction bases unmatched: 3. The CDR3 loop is CASSEGQGAYGYTF. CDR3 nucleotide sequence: TGTGCCAGCAGCGAGGGACAGGGGGCATATGGCTACACCTTC.

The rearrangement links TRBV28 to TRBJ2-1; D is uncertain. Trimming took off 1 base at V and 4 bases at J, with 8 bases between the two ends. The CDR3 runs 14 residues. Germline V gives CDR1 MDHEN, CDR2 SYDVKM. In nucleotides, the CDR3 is TGTGCCAGCAGTTTATTACAGTCTTACAATGAGCAGTTCTTC. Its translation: CASSLLQSYNEQFF.

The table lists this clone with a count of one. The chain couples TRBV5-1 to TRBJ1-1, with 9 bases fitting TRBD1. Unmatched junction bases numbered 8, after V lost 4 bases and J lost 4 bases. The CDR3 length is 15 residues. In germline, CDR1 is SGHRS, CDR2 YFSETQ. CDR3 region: CASSLGTGWATEAFF. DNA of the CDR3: TGCGCCAGCAGCCTGGGGACAGGGTGGGCCACTGAAGCTTTCTTT.

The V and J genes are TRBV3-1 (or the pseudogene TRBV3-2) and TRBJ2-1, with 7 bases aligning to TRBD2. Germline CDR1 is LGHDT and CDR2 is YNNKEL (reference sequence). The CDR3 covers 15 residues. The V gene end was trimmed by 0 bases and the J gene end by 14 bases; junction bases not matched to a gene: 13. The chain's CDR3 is CASSQDTGSLAAKFF. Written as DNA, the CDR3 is TGTGCCAGCAGCCAAGATACGGGGTCCCTAGCGGCTAAGTTCTTC.

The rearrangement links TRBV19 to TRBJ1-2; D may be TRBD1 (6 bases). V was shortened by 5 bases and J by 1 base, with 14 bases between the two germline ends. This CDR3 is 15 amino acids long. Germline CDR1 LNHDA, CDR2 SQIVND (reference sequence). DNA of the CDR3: TGTGCCAGTAGTCCCTGGACAGCCCATAACTATGGCTACACCTTC. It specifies CASSPWTAHNYGYTF.

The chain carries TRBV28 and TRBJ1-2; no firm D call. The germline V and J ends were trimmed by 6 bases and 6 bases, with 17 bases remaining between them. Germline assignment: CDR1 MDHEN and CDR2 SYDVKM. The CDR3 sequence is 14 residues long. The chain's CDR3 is CASRDNQRSNGYTF. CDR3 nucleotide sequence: TGTGCCAGCAGAGATAACCAACGTTCTAATGGCTACACCTTC.